The rows below give T cell receptor beta chains drawn from one sample of a study of quantifying T cell responses using KT2 cells. TCRdb redid the calling of the UMI-ligation and nested PCR reads with MiXCR, one entry per CDR3 protein. The sample consists of 25,000 to 35,000 distinct CDR3 sequences, approximately 10% of them appearing once. Material: PBMCs spiked with cells of the T cell clone KT2. The receptors were gathered from a human donor. The CDR3 runs from the conserved cysteine through the conserved F or W. A D gene is named only where the DNA matches it firmly. Rows give clone size only sometimes, using once, few, many, or a class for an expanded clone.

d_call,j_call,clone_size,v_call,cdr3_aa,cdr3_nt
TRBD2,TRBJ2-7,few,TRBV12-3/TRBV12-4,CASSLSSGSLGQYF,TGTGCCAGCAGTTTGTCTAGCGGGAGTCTTGGGCAGTACTTC
.,TRBJ2-1,.,TRBV14,CASSQAVGTGDNEQFF,TGTGCCAGCAGCCAAGCCGTCGGGACGGGAGACAATGAGCAGTTCTTC
TRBD2,TRBJ2-1,medium-sized,TRBV4-3,CASSLRTSGSYNEQFF,TGCGCCAGCAGCCTCCGGACTAGCGGCTCCTACAATGAGCAGTTCTTC
.,TRBJ1-1,medium-sized,TRBV12-3/TRBV12-4,CASSLLSDSPNTEAFF,TGTGCCAGCAGTTTACTCTCTGACAGCCCGAACACTGAAGCTTTCTTT
TRBD2,TRBJ2-3,.,TRBV20-1,CSATQRGGPDTQYF,TGCAGTGCTACCCAGCGGGGGGGCCCCGATACGCAGTATTTT
TRBD2,TRBJ2-7,many,TRBV5-1,CASSLALGGRGHEQYF,TGCGCCAGCAGCTTGGCTCTTGGCGGGAGGGGCCACGAGCAGTACTTC
.,TRBJ1-3,many,TRBV12-3/TRBV12-4,CASSSGNTIYF,TGTGCCAGCAGTTCAGGAAACACCATATATTTT
TRBD2,TRBJ2-3,.,TRBV5-1,CASSLRSGGTDTQYF,TGCGCCAGCAGCTTGAGGAGCGGGGGTACAGATACGCAGTATTTT
.,TRBJ2-1,many,TRBV5-2,CASNYAGSSYNEQFF,TGTGCCAGCAACTACGCGGGAAGCTCCTACAATGAGCAGTTCTTC
.,TRBJ2-1,many,TRBV7-6,CASSLNGGVIFGEQFF,TGTGCCAGCAGCTTAAATGGGGGTGTTATTTTCGGTGAGCAGTTCTTC
TRBD1,TRBJ1-2,few,TRBV6-5,CASKGAPQGYTF,TGTGCCAGCAAGGGGGCCCCTCAAGGCTACACCTTC
.,TRBJ1-2,many,TRBV12-3/TRBV12-4,CASITGIRYGYTF,TGTGCCAGCATCACAGGGATTCGGTATGGCTACACCTTC
.,TRBJ1-2,few,TRBV12-3/TRBV12-4,CASKAGGQENYTF,TGTGCCAGCAAGGCCGGGGGGCAGGAGAACTACACCTTC